A single sample is the source of the 28 T cell receptor beta chains below, sequenced in a study of T cells in Graves' hyperthyroidism and ophthalmopathy. The source material, RNA transcripts, was used to amplify TCR beta CDR3 regions. A first-round RT-PCR of the TCR CDR3 used the HTBI primer set. MiXCR, run by TCRdb on the multiplex PCR reads, gives a single entry per CDR3 protein. The sample has about 570,000 distinct CDR3 sequences; around 46% are singletons. The sequenced sample consisted of peripheral blood or thyroid tissue (not recorded which). These TCRs come from an adult woman with Graves' disease, either hyperthyroidism or ophthalmopathy (not recorded which).

The chain is built from TRBV10-3 and TRBJ2-5, with D perhaps matching TRBD1 or TRBD2 (5 bases each). This CDR3 contains 14 residues. V was pared by 5 bases and J by 9 bases, with 19 bases between. Germline loops: CDR1 ENHRY, CDR2 SYGVKD. The CDR3 spells CAISSVGDPGPQYF. The CDR3 coding sequence is TGTGCCATCAGTTCGGTAGGGGACCCAGGGCCCCAGTACTTC.

The chain combines TRBV29-1 with TRBJ2-5, with D perhaps TRBD1 or TRBD2 (5 bases each). V lost 5 bases and J 4 bases, leaving 14 bases between the germline ends. Germline V gives CDR1 SQVTM, CDR2 ANQGSEA. This CDR3 is 13 amino acids long. CDR3 in amino acids: CSVPGTERETQYF. The CDR3 nucleotides read TGCAGCGTTCCCGGGACGGAGCGAGAGACCCAGTACTTC. Combining the CDR3 with reference TRBV29-1 and TRBJ2-5 gives the whole variable domain SAVISQKPSRDICQRGTSLTIQCQVDSQVTMMFWYRQQPGQSLTLIATANQGSEATYESGFVIDKFPISRPNLTFSTLTVSNMSPEDSSIYLCSVPGTERETQYFGPGTRLLVL.

This clonotype has more than one count but fewer than ten. This chain links TRBV10-3 with TRBJ2-1, with D possibly TRBD2 on 6 matching bases. This CDR3 region has 12 residues. Germline assignment: CDR1 ENHRY and CDR2 SYGVKD. Trimming removed 8 bases at V and 9 bases at J, with 14 bases between. DNA for the CDR3: TGTGCCATCGGGACGGGAGAGGCTGAGCAGTTCTTC. Protein: CAIGTGEAEQFF.

This clonotype has at least ten counts. The V gene is TRBV10-1, the J gene TRBJ1-2; 7 nucleotides match TRBD1. V shed 9 bases and J 5 bases; nucleotides not matched to a gene: 6. Germline V gene sequence: CDR1 WNHNN, CDR2 SYGVQD (reference sequence). There are 12 residues in the CDR3. The CDR3, as DNA: TGCGCCAGGCGGGGACAGAATTATGGCTACACCTTC. Protein product: CARRGQNYGYTF.

Turning to this clonotype: The missing conserved phenylalanine or tryptophan at the end of this CDR3 makes a read error likely. For the CDR3, the DNA is TGTGCCAGCAGCTTGTACACCTCC. Translated: CASSLYTS. The chain employs TRBV5-8 and TRBJ2-1; D not certain. The closer fit of TRBJ1-2 to the DNA end suggests the J call may be wrong. The germline V gene encodes CDR1 SGHTS and CDR2 YDEGEE. This CDR3 comprises 8 residues.

CDR3 loop: CSARVRRGGSTDTQYF. In nucleotides, the CDR3 is TGCAGTGCTAGAGTAAGAAGGGGTGGGAGCACAGATACGCAGTATTTT. This chain links TRBV20-1 with TRBJ2-3; D perhaps matches TRBD1 (5 bases). This CDR3 has 16 residues. V gave up 1 base and J gave up 0 bases, with 14 bases separating them. Germline CDR1 and CDR2: DFQATT and SNEGSKA (reference sequence).

In this sample, this clonotype turned up many times. The chain carries TRBV2 and TRBJ2-3; unclear D gene. V dropped 5 bases and J dropped 2 bases, with 11 bases sitting between them. Germline CDR1 and CDR2: SNHLY and FYNNEI. This CDR3 spans 14 amino acids. As DNA, the CDR3 is TGTGCCAGCAGTACGGTTTACAACACAGATACGCAGTATTTT. This translates into CASSTVYNTDTQYF.

This clonotype was recorded once. The V and J genes are TRBV20-1 and TRBJ2-7; tentatively, D is TRBD1 (6 bases). The germline V gene has CDR1 DFQATT and CDR2 SNEGSKA (reference sequence). The CDR3 contains 11 residues. Trimming took 6 bases from V and 3 from J, leaving 9 bases between them. The CDR3 protein is CSAQTGYEQYF. CDR3 bases: TGCAGTGCCCAGACAGGCTACGAGCAGTACTTC.

This clonotype was seen ten or more times. V gene TRBV7-3 combines with J gene TRBJ2-5; D is uncertain. The CDR3 totals 15 residues. The germline V gene has CDR1 SGHTA and CDR2 FQGTGA. The ends were cut back, 5 bases at V and 1 base at J, with 14 bases in the middle. This chain's CDR3 is CASSPRLWFQETQYF. The CDR3 bases are TGTGCCAGCAGCCCGAGACTGTGGTTCCAAGAGACCCAGTACTTC.

This clonotype was recorded at least ten times. This rearrangement joins TRBV6-5 to TRBJ2-7; possible D gene TRBD1, 5 bases. Trimming took 10 bases from V and 6 from J, leaving 22 bases between them. CDR1 is MNHEY and CDR2 is SVGAGI in the germline V gene. This CDR3 region has 14 residues. The CDR3 sequence: CATSRPGQRREQYF. The CDR3 bases are TGTGCCACCTCGAGGCCTGGACAAAGGCGCGAGCAGTACTTC.

This clonotype was seen at least ten times. CDR3 loop: CASSQLVRVNTEAFF. The CDR3 DNA sequence: TGCGCCAGCAGCCAATTGGTCAGGGTGAACACTGAAGCTTTCTTT. The chain recombines TRBV4-1 with TRBJ1-1; TRBD1 is a possible D gene (5 bases). CDR3 size: 15 residues. Trimming removed 2 bases at V and 0 bases at J, with 10 bases between. Germline assignment: CDR1 MGHRA and CDR2 YSYEKL.

In this sample, this clonotype turned up many times. V is TRBV15 and J is TRBJ1-5; weak D call: TRBD1 (5 bases). The V gene's germline CDR1 is LNHNV and CDR2 YYDKDF (reference sequence). V lost 4 bases, J lost 6 bases, and 19 bases lay in between. This CDR3 contains 16 residues. Written as DNA, the CDR3 is TGTGCCACCAGCAAGCCGGGAGCTCGGAGGGGTCAGCCCCAGCATTTT. Translating it yields CATSKPGARRGQPQHF.

The sample holds a few counts of this clonotype. J is TRBJ1-2 and V is TRBV4-1, with D possibly being TRBD1 (5 bases). V lost 4 bases, J lost 4 bases, and 25 bases lay in between. Germline V gives CDR1 MGHRA, CDR2 YSYEKL. CDR3 length: 18 residues. The CDR3 coding sequence is TGCGCCAGCAGCCTAGCGGTTTTTGTTAGACAGAGCTCCTATGGCTACACCTTC. It encodes CASSLAVFVRQSSYGYTF.

This clonotype was recorded at least ten times. The chain uses TRBV10-3 and TRBJ1-6, with 7 bases matching TRBD1. This CDR3 spans 14 amino acids. The V gene's germline CDR1 is ENHRY and CDR2 SYGVKD. J was trimmed by 8 bases and V by 6 bases; bases with no gene match: 7. CDR3 DNA sequence: TGTGCCATCAGGGAACGGGACAGCTATTCACCCCTCCACTTT. This codes for CAIRERDSYSPLHF.

This clonotype was detected only once. J is TRBJ2-5 and V is TRBV10-3; TRBD2 is a possible D gene (5 bases). Deletions cut 3 bases from V and 4 bases from J, with 18 bases between. Germline V gene sequence: CDR1 ENHRY, CDR2 SYGVKD. The CDR3 totals 16 residues. The DNA of the CDR3 is TGTGCCATCAGTGATGTTCAGCGGACCAACCGAGAGACCCAGTACTTC. Translation gives CAISDVQRTNRETQYF.

This clonotype was found many times. The chain links TRBV28 to TRBJ2-7; D may correspond to TRBD1 or TRBD2 (5 bases each). The V and J ends lost 10 bases and 2 bases respectively, with 15 bases between them. Germline CDR1 is MDHEN and CDR2 is SYDVKM. The CDR3 runs 13 residues. The CDR3 DNA sequence: TGTGCCACACAACCGGGGCCGCCCTACGAGCAGTACTTC. This encodes CATQPGPPYEQYF. The whole variable domain, filled in from reference TRBV28 and TRBJ2-7, reads DVKVTQSSRYLVKRTGEKVFLECVQDMDHENMFWYRQDPGLGLRLIYFSYDVKMKEKGDIPEGYSVSREKKERFSLILESASTNQTSMYLCATQPGPPYEQYFGPGTRLTVT.

This clonotype appeared many times. V usage is TRBV20-1 and J usage is TRBJ1-2, with TRBD1 as a possible D gene (5 bases). The CDR3 extends over 13 amino acids. V gave up 2 bases and J gave up 7 bases, with 14 bases separating them. Per the germline V gene, CDR1 is DFQATT and CDR2 is SNEGSKA (reference sequence). The CDR3 loop is CSARFRDFGGYTF. Written as DNA, the CDR3 is TGCAGTGCTAGATTCAGGGACTTTGGTGGCTACACCTTC.

The rearrangement joins TRBV7-9 to TRBJ2-5; the match to TRBD2 covers 10 bases. Trimming cost V 3 bases and J 4 bases; bases outside gene matches: 11. The CDR3 has 17 residues. The germline CDR1 and CDR2 sequences are SEHNR and FQNEAQ (reference sequence). CDR3 nucleotides: TGTGCCAGCAGCTTCTTCGAGCGGGAGGGCAGGGGAGAGACCCAGTACTTC. Translating gives CASSFFEREGRGETQYF.

V is TRBV5-1 and J is TRBJ2-3; D call uncertain. V lost 4 bases and J lost 2, with 14 bases in between. Per germline, CDR1 SGHRS and CDR2 YFSETQ. This CDR3 spans 15 amino acids. CDR3 region: CASSLRSSPTDTQYF. CDR3 DNA: TGCGCCAGCAGCCTACGATCCTCACCCACAGATACGCAGTATTTT.

Ten or more counts support this clonotype. V gene TRBV10-1 combines with J gene TRBJ2-7; weak D call: TRBD2 (6 bases). The CDR3 runs to 14 residues. CDR1 is WNHNN and CDR2 is SYGVQD in the germline V gene (reference sequence). The ends were cut back, 5 bases at V and 5 bases at J, with 16 bases in the middle. The DNA of the CDR3 is TGCGCCAGCAGTTCGGAGGGGAGTACCGACGAGCAGTACTTC. Amino acid sequence: CASSSEGSTDEQYF.

Ten or more counts support this clonotype. The J gene is TRBJ2-5, the V gene TRBV9, with TRBD1 matching 9 bases. With 3 bases clipped from V and 5 bases from J, the junction kept 5 bases outside the gene matches. This CDR3 spans 14 amino acids. Germline loops: CDR1 SGDLS, CDR2 YYNGEE. This CDR3 is CASSGTGAGETQYF. CDR3 DNA sequence: TGTGCCAGCAGCGGGACAGGGGCCGGGGAGACCCAGTACTTC.

This clonotype was found many times. The genes are TRBV15 and TRBJ1-5; D unresolved. The CDR3 contains 12 residues. Trimming took 5 bases from V and 4 from J, leaving 6 bases between them. Germline assignment: CDR1 LNHNV and CDR2 YYDKDF (reference sequence). DNA of the CDR3: TGTGCCACCAGCGGGAGGAATCAGCCCCAGCATTTT. Amino acid sequence: CATSGRNQPQHF.

This clonotype came up a few times. V and J are TRBV5-1 and TRBJ1-2; D gene uncertain. V lost 0 bases and J 0 bases, leaving 6 bases between the germline ends. Germline assignment: CDR1 SGHRS and CDR2 YFSETQ. The CDR3 is made up of 14 amino acids. The CDR3 loop is CASSLEPANYGYTF. Here the CDR3 DNA reads TGCGCCAGCAGCTTGGAGCCAGCTAACTATGGCTACACCTTC.

V gene TRBV27 combines with J gene TRBJ1-3; D is ambiguous. CDR1 and CDR2 from the germline V gene are MNHEY and SMNVEV (reference sequence). Trimming cost V 8 bases and J 0 bases, with 14 bases left between them. The CDR3 length is 15 residues. The DNA of the CDR3 is TGTGCCAGCCACACCACATGCCCCTCTGGAAACACCATATATTTT. Its translation is CASHTTCPSGNTIYF.

The V call is TRBV14, the J call TRBJ2-3; 7 nucleotides agree with TRBD2. V lost 1 base, J lost 2 bases, and 6 bases stayed unmatched. The CDR3 contains 16 residues. Per the germline V gene, CDR1 is SGHDN and CDR2 is FVKESK. This CDR3 reads CASSQGRGSFTDTQYF. CDR3 coding DNA: TGTGCCAGCAGCCAAGGGCGGGGGAGTTTCACAGATACGCAGTATTTT.

There are many counts of this clonotype. CDR3 bases: TGCAGTGCTAGAGATCTTAGGGGGTCAGTTGGAGGCGAGCAGTACTTC. It is translated as CSARDLRGSVGGEQYF. V usage is TRBV20-1 and J usage is TRBJ2-7, with D possibly matching TRBD1 (6 bases). Between the trimmed V and J ends, which lost 0 bases and 6 bases, there was a span of 21 bases. Germline-derived CDR1 and CDR2 are DFQATT and SNEGSKA (reference sequence). The CDR3 contains 16 residues.

The V call is TRBV6-5, the J call TRBJ1-6; D is possibly TRBD1 (6 bases). CDR1 is MNHEY and CDR2 is SVGAGI in the germline V gene. Trimming cost V 5 bases and J 0 bases, with 8 bases left between them. This CDR3 is built from 15 residues. DNA for the CDR3: TGTGCCAGCAGTCTGACAGGCTCCTATAATTCACCCCTCCACTTT. Translating it yields CASSLTGSYNSPLHF.

The V and J genes are TRBV29-1 and TRBJ1-4, with D perhaps matching TRBD1 (5 bases). The CDR3 extends over 15 amino acids. Germline V lookup: CDR1 SQVTM, CDR2 ANQGSEA. The V gene lost 7 bases and the J gene lost 0 bases, with 15 bases spanning the gap. The CDR3 reads CSARGGAATNEKLFF. DNA of the CDR3: TGCAGCGCTAGGGGAGGGGCAGCAACTAATGAAAAACTGTTTTTT. Variable domain in full (rest from reference TRBV29-1 and TRBJ1-4): SAVISQKPSRDICQRGTSLTIQCQVDSQVTMMFWYRQQPGQSLTLIATANQGSEATYESGFVIDKFPISRPNLTFSTLTVSNMSPEDSSIYLCSARGGAATNEKLFFGSGTQLSVL.